Listed here are 15 T cell receptor beta chains from one sample, sequenced in a study of cytomegalovirus exposure and HLA in healthy donors. The PCR was carried out with 60 Vbeta primers and 13 Jbeta primers. Libraries were prepared by immunoSEQ multiplex PCR; TCRdb keeps only in-frame clonotypes and omits some of them. The table lists 150,000 to 200,000 clones, 70% to 90% of them singletons. Sequencing was performed on PBMCs. All receptors derive from a girl aged 5 to 17 in good health and CMV-seropositive.

This rearrangement joins TRBV7-6 to TRBJ2-1; D remains unclear. V was cut by 4 bases and J by 0 bases, with 10 bases left in between. This CDR3 region has 15 residues. The germline V gene has CDR1 SGHVS and CDR2 FNYEAQ. CDR3 nucleotides: TGTGCCAGCAGCTATACAGCTGGCTCCTACAATGAGCAGTTCTTC. Its protein is CASSYTAGSYNEQFF.

The chain uses TRBV2 and TRBJ2-3, with TRBD2 identical over 12 bases. This CDR3 comprises 15 residues. The ends lost 7 bases at V and 6 bases at J; junction bases unmatched: 8. Germline V CDR1 and CDR2: SNHLY, FYNNEI. The CDR3 sequence: CASKRLAGVGDTQYF. The DNA for the CDR3 is TGTGCCAGCAAGAGACTAGCGGGGGTGGGTGATACGCAGTATTTT.

V gene TRBV10-1 combines with J gene TRBJ2-7; a weak D match, TRBD1 (5 bases). Germline V gives CDR1 WNHNN, CDR2 SYGVQD (reference sequence). V lost 0 bases, J lost 5 bases, and 11 bases lay in between. This CDR3 has 14 residues. The CDR3 loop is CASSESKGAHEQYF. The CDR3 nucleotides read TGCGCCAGCAGTGAGTCGAAAGGGGCCCACGAGCAGTACTTC.

This clone was seen just once. The genes are TRBV15 and TRBJ1-5; unclear D gene. The ends were cut back, 5 bases at V and 5 bases at J, with 7 bases in the middle. CDR1 and CDR2 (germline): LNHNV, YYDKDF (reference sequence). The length of the CDR3 is 12 residues. DNA for the CDR3: TGTGCCACCAGCCCCTACGATCAGCCCCAGCATTTT. Amino acid sequence: CATSPYDQPQHF.

The chain is built from TRBV2 and TRBJ2-2; no definite D call. Germline V lookup: CDR1 SNHLY, CDR2 FYNNEI. Trimming took 7 bases from V and 3 from J, leaving 6 bases between them. The CDR3 sequence is 12 residues long. The CDR3 sequence is CASTLDTGELFF. For the CDR3, the DNA is TGTGCCAGCACGCTAGACACCGGGGAGCTGTTTTTT.

The chain links TRBV5-1 to TRBJ2-3; D is perhaps TRBD1 (6 bases). CDR1 SGHRS and CDR2 YFSETQ come from the germline V gene. V shed 3 bases and J shed 0 bases, with 11 bases lying between them. The CDR3 has 15 amino acids. CDR3 nucleotides: TGCGCCAGCAGCTCAGGGGTCCTAAGCACAGATACGCAGTATTTT. Protein: CASSSGVLSTDTQYF.

In its sample, this clone was seen a few times. This chain joins TRBV5-5 and TRBJ1-1; the D is unclear. CDR1 and CDR2 (germline): SGHKS, YYEKEE (reference sequence). The CDR3 extends over 11 amino acids. Trimming pared 5 bases from V and 2 bases from J, leaving 4 bases between. CDR3: CASRSNTEAFF. CDR3 DNA sequence: TGTGCCAGCAGATCAAACACTGAAGCTTTCTTT.

This clone appeared a single time. V and J are TRBV5-4 and TRBJ1-3, with D perhaps TRBD1 (5 bases). V dropped 2 bases and J dropped 2 bases, with 20 bases sitting between them. This CDR3 spans 18 amino acids. Looked up from germline, CDR1 is SGHNT and CDR2 is YYREEE (reference sequence). The CDR3 reads CASSFSGRAWEAGNTIYF. CDR3 coding DNA: TGTGCCAGCAGCTTTTCCGGCAGGGCCTGGGAGGCTGGAAACACCATATATTTT. Using reference TRBV5-4 and TRBJ1-3 for the parts outside the CDR3, the full variable domain is ETGVTQSPTHLIKTRGQQVTLRCSSQSGHNTVSWYQQALGQGPQFIFQYYREEENGRGNFPPRFSGLQFPNYSSELNVNALELDDSALYLCASSFSGRAWEAGNTIYFGEGSWLTVV.

The chain uses TRBV7-9 and TRBJ2-3; 7 bases are shared with TRBD2. CDR1 is SEHNR, CDR2 FQNEAQ, per germline (reference sequence). CDR3 size: 13 residues. V trimming: 1 base; J trimming: 6 bases; junction bases outside the gene matches: 1. The CDR3 region is CASSLEAGDTQYF. CDR3 bases: TGTGCCAGCAGCTTAGAAGCGGGGGATACGCAGTATTTT. Full variable domain (outside the CDR3, taken from reference TRBV7-9 and TRBJ2-3): DTGVSQNPRHKITKRGQNVTFRCDPISEHNRLYWYRQTLGQGPEFLTYFQNEAQLEKSRLLSDRFSAERPKGSFSTLEIQRTEQGDSAMYLCASSLEAGDTQYFGPGTRLTVL.

The chain couples TRBV7-9 to TRBJ2-6; possibly TRBD2 for D (5 bases). The CDR3 loop spans 18 amino acids. V lost 2 bases to trimming and J lost 2 bases, with 16 bases between them. Germline V gives CDR1 SEHNR, CDR2 FQNEAQ (reference sequence). CDR3 region: CASSLFGDGVTGANVLTF. CDR3 bases: TGTGCCAGCAGCTTATTCGGGGATGGGGTGACTGGGGCCAACGTCCTGACTTTC.

V usage is TRBV28 and J usage is TRBJ2-7; TRBD2 matches at 10 bases. With 2 bases clipped from V and 7 bases from J, the junction kept 5 bases outside the gene matches. Germline V gene lookup returns CDR1 MDHEN and CDR2 SYDVKM. The CDR3 runs 14 residues. The CDR3 sequence: CASSLLAGEGEQYF. CDR3 sequence (DNA): TGTGCCAGCAGTTTACTAGCGGGGGAAGGGGAGCAGTACTTC.

This clone has only one observation. The junction and the germline gene differ at one end; a read error may be behind it. This sample also contains other DNA sequences that code for the same CDR3. V and J are TRBV5-4 and TRBJ1-2; D is ambiguous. Germline V CDR1 and CDR2: SGHNT, YYREEE (reference sequence). The CDR3 covers 15 residues. CDR3 amino acids: CASSPSGYLNYGYTF. DNA of the CDR3: TGTGCCAGCAGCCCCTCGGGGTATTTGAACTATGGCTACACCTTT.

The rearrangement uses TRBV6-1 and TRBJ1-1; D is undetermined. Germline-derived CDR1 and CDR2 are MNHNS and SASEGT. This CDR3 contains 13 residues. The V end lost 6 bases, the J end lost 4 bases, and 12 bases lay between the germline ends. The CDR3 loop reads CASSRSRSTEAFF. The CDR3 DNA follows: TGTGCCAGCAGCCGCAGCCGGAGCACTGAAGCTTTCTTT.

The gene calls are TRBV19 and TRBJ1-2, with TRBD1 matching 7 bases. The germline V gene encodes CDR1 LNHDA and CDR2 SQIVND (reference sequence). The V segment lost 5 bases and the J segment 7 bases; nucleotides outside the gene matches: 16. CDR3 length equals 16 residues. The CDR3 DNA reads as TGTGCCAGTAGTGCCCGACAGGGAAGGGGTTCCCTTGGCTACACCTTC. Its protein is CASSARQGRGSLGYTF. Complete variable domain (other parts from reference TRBV19 and TRBJ1-2): DGGITQSPKYLFRKEGQNVTLSCEQNLNHDAMYWYRQDPGQGLRLIYYSQIVNDFQKGDIAEGYSVSREKKESFPLTVTSAQKNPTAFYLCASSARQGRGSLGYTFGSGTRLTVV.

The chain recombines TRBV6-5 with TRBJ2-5; D remains unclear. The J call may be in error: the DNA end matches TRBJ2-7 better. The CDR3 is 11 residues long. Looked up from germline, CDR1 is MNHEY and CDR2 is SVGAGI. CDR3 in DNA: TGTGCCAGCAGGCCCTCCTACGAGCAGTACTTC. Translation: CASRPSYEQYF.